A selection of T cell receptor beta chains follows, all from one sample in a study of Tregs in tolerant kidney transplant recipients. TCRdb's copy holds only in-frame clones and misses some; the assay was immunoSEQ multiplex PCR. The sample lists tens of thousands of clones; 93% were seen once. The source was CD4+ T cells from blood (PBMCs), collected 12 months after the transplant. The receptors originated from a human patient who received a combined kidney and bone marrow transplant. Some T cells may have originated in the graft donor. CDR3s include the opening cysteine and the closing phenylalanine or tryptophan. A D gene is named only where the DNA matches it firmly. Expanded clones are given a class, and other clones once, few, many or no size at all.

clone size: .; V gene: TRBV7-3; D gene: TRBD1; J gene: TRBJ2-7; CDR3 DNA: TGTGCCAGCAGCCTCACAGGGGGCCTCGAGCAGTACTTC; CDR3 protein: CASSLTGGLEQYF
clone size: .; V gene: TRBV11-2; D gene: TRBD2; J gene: TRBJ2-3; CDR3 DNA: TGTGCCAGCAGCTTTTCTCTAGCGGGAATTACAGATACGCAGTATTTT; CDR3 protein: CASSFSLAGITDTQYF
clone size: .; V gene: TRBV11-1; D gene: TRBD2; J gene: TRBJ2-1; CDR3 DNA: TGTGCCAGCAGCTTTTATCCTAGCGGGGGAGTCAATGAGCAGTTCTTC; CDR3 protein: CASSFYPSGGVNEQFF
clone size: .; V gene: TRBV27; D gene: TRBD1; J gene: TRBJ2-7; CDR3 DNA: TGTGCCAGCAGTTTAGGACAGGGAGCCTACGAGCAGTACTTC; CDR3 protein: CASSLGQGAYEQYF
clone size: once; V gene: TRBV28; D gene: .; J gene: TRBJ2-3; CDR3 DNA: TGTGCCAGCAGTTCACACACAGATACGCAGTATTTT; CDR3 protein: CASSSHTDTQYF
clone size: .; V gene: TRBV4-3; D gene: .; J gene: TRBJ2-1; CDR3 DNA: TGCGCCAGCAGCCAAGATGTGGCGGTAACGGGTTACAATGAGCAGTTCTTC; CDR3 protein: CASSQDVAVTGYNEQFF
clone size: .; V gene: TRBV30; D gene: TRBD1; J gene: TRBJ2-2; CDR3 DNA: TGTGCCTGGAGGACAGGGTTCACCGGGGAGCTGTTTTTT; CDR3 protein: CAWRTGFTGELFF
clone size: .; V gene: TRBV7-2; D gene: TRBD1; J gene: TRBJ1-1; CDR3 DNA: TGTGCCAGCAGCTCAACAGGGGGCAGGACTGAAGCTTTCTTT; CDR3 protein: CASSSTGGRTEAFF
clone size: .; V gene: TRBV7-2; D gene: TRBD1; J gene: TRBJ1-2; CDR3 DNA: TGTGCCAGCAGCTTAAATCGTGGACAGGGAAAAGATGGCTACACCTTC; CDR3 protein: CASSLNRGQGKDGYTF
clone size: .; V gene: TRBV6-5; D gene: .; J gene: TRBJ1-1; CDR3 DNA: TGTGCCATCGGGCGGGAGGCGAACACTGAAGCTTTCTTT; CDR3 protein: CAIGREANTEAFF
clone size: once; V gene: TRBV19; D gene: TRBD1; J gene: TRBJ2-2; CDR3 DNA: TGTGCCAGTAGCGGGGACAGTCTCTTAGGGGAGCTGTTTTTT; CDR3 protein: CASSGDSLLGELFF